This TCR beta chain stems from a study of T cell changes during pregnancy in multiple sclerosis. Germline CDR1 KGHSH, CDR2 LQKENI. Deletions cut 3 bases from V and 7 bases from J, with 18 bases between. The CDR3 is 15 amino acids. The assay was immunoSEQ multiplex PCR, and TCRdb's table has in-frame clones only and misses some. The sample lists 85,000 to 95,000 clones; roughly 91% were seen once. This TCR derives from a female donor in good health, enrolled as a control in a pregnancy study. Sequencing used peripheral blood, obtained after pregnancy. The chain combines TRBV18 with TRBJ2-5; D gene unclear. The CDR3 is CASSPLVLETGTQYF. CDR3 coding DNA: TGTGCCAGCTCACCCCTTGTTTTAGAGACGGGGACCCAGTACTTC. The complete variable domain, with remaining parts taken from reference TRBV18 and TRBJ2-5, reads NAGVMQNPRHLVRRRGQEARLRCSPMKGHSHVYWYRQLPEEGLKFMVYLQKENIIDESGMPKERFSAEFPKEGPSILRIQQVVRGDSAAYFCASSPLVLETGTQYFGPGTRLLVL.